The 24 T cell receptor beta chains below were found in one sample sequenced in a study of T cell repertoires in cytomegalovirus infection (dated by TCRdb to about 2019). These receptors' targets are unknown. Sample treatment or condition, as interpreted from the label and publication: in vitro stimulation with specific CMV peptide epitopes to enrich CMV-specific T cells. Sequencing was performed on an Illumina HiSeq 1500. TCRdb passed the public sequencing reads through fastp at Q25 and MiXCR, retaining productive beta sequences. One record per CDR3 amino acid sequence lists the most common genes and DNA. This sample has about 770,000 distinct CDR3 sequences in its table, and 25% to 30% of those were observed once. Roughly 14% of the sample is in the top ten clones. Sequenced here: cultured CD8+ T cells from PBMCs, sampled from culture after CMV antigen stimulation. The receptors were gathered from a human donor in good health (CMV status not recorded). Some clones in this sample may be carry-over from other donors' samples.

The rearrangement links TRBV6-5 to TRBJ2-1, with TRBD2 as a possible D gene (5 bases). The CDR3 spans 13 residues. The V gene lost 5 bases and the J gene lost 6 bases, with 11 bases spanning the gap. Germline V gene lookup returns CDR1 MNHEY and CDR2 SVGAGI. This CDR3 reads CASSLDYTNEQFF. The CDR3 DNA follows: TGTGCCAGCAGTCTCGACTATACCAATGAGCAGTTCTTC.

This clonotype appeared many times. The chain couples TRBV7-2 to TRBJ1-5; D is unclear. Trimming stripped 1 base from V and 5 bases from J, with 12 bases between. Germline V gives CDR1 SGHTA, CDR2 FQGNSA. The CDR3 runs 15 residues. The CDR3 coding sequence is TGTGCCAGCAGCTTAGTCCCTAGGGCAGATCAGCCCCAGCATTTT. Its translation: CASSLVPRADQPQHF.

The J gene is TRBJ2-6, the V gene TRBV27, with TRBD1 matching 8 bases. This CDR3 spans 15 amino acids. Germline trimming cut 6 bases from V and 3 bases from J; bases unmatched to any gene: 4. Germline V gene sequence: CDR1 MNHEY, CDR2 SMNVEV (reference sequence). CDR3 residues: CASSQGAFGANVLTF. CDR3 bases: TGTGCCAGCAGCCAGGGGGCGTTTGGGGCCAACGTCCTGACTTTC.

This clonotype was counted between two and nine times. The chain employs TRBV19 and TRBJ1-5; D may be TRBD1 (6 bases). This CDR3 has 16 residues. Germline lookup yields CDR1 LNHDA and CDR2 SQIVND (reference sequence). Trimming left V 5 bases short and J 2 bases short, with 16 bases between. Written as DNA, the CDR3 is TGTGCCAGTAGTCCACTACAGGGTATGGGCAATCAGCCCCAGCATTTT. The encoded protein is CASSPLQGMGNQPQHF.

The chain uses TRBV7-9 and TRBJ2-2, with 8 bases fitting TRBD2. The CDR3 is made up of 14 amino acids. Germline CDR1 and CDR2: SEHNR and FQNEAQ (reference sequence). Losses at the gene ends were 5 bases for V and 7 bases for J; bases not matched to a gene: 6. The CDR3 protein is CASSRGGLDGELFF. The CDR3 DNA reads TGTGCCAGCAGCCGGGGGGGCCTCGACGGGGAGCTGTTTTTT.

This sequence joins TRBV7-6 and TRBJ2-1; TRBD2 agrees at 9 bases. This CDR3 region has 15 residues. J lost 11 bases, V lost 0 bases, and 8 bases had no gene match. The germline V gene encodes CDR1 SGHVS and CDR2 FNYEAQ. The CDR3 DNA is TGTGCCAGCAGCTTAGCGAGGGCGGGGGGGCGGAAGCAGTTCTTC. Its translation is CASSLARAGGRKQFF.

The V and J genes are TRBV2 and TRBJ2-5; 11 bases align to TRBD2. Germline values: CDR1 SNHLY, CDR2 FYNNEI. V shed 8 bases and J 4 bases; nucleotides not matched to a gene: 12. This CDR3 contains 16 residues. This CDR3 is CASRDTLAGGPETQYF. The CDR3 DNA is TGTGCCAGCCGAGATACCTTAGCGGGGGGGCCAGAGACCCAGTACTTC.

With respect to this clonotype: Sequence at one end of the junction differs from germline and may be a read error. This chain uses TRBV4-1 with TRBJ1-1; D might be TRBD1 (5 bases). Germline assignment: CDR1 MGHRA and CDR2 YSYEKL. CDR3 length: 15 residues. CDR3 amino acids: CASNQEWGMNTEAFF. The CDR3 DNA follows: TGCGCCAGCAACCAAGAATGGGGGATGAACACTGAAGCTTTCTTT.

V and J are TRBV10-1 and TRBJ2-1, with D maybe TRBD2 (7 bases). V lost 3 bases, J lost 4 bases, and 16 bases lay in between. This CDR3 is built from 16 residues. CDR1 is WNHNN and CDR2 is SYGVQD in the germline V gene (reference sequence). The DNA for the CDR3 is TGCGCCAGCAGTGACCTTCGGGGGGCAAGGTACAATGAGCAGTTCTTC. Its translation is CASSDLRGARYNEQFF.

The CDR3 loop is CASSLNGGGYGAYEQYV. The DNA of the CDR3 is TGTGCCAGCAGCTTAAACGGCGGGGGGTACGGAGCCTACGAGCAGTACGTC. The genes are TRBV7-2 and TRBJ2-7; TRBD2 matches 8 bases. V was clipped by 2 bases and J by 2 bases; unmatched bases: 11. The CDR3 is made up of 17 amino acids. CDR1 SGHTA and CDR2 FQGNSA come from the germline V gene.

The genes are TRBV29-1 and TRBJ2-1; no clear D. The germline V and J ends were trimmed by 4 bases and 5 bases, with 3 bases remaining between them. The CDR3 sequence is 10 residues long. Germline V lookup: CDR1 SQVTM, CDR2 ANQGSEA. Here the CDR3 reads CSVGDNEQFF. DNA for the CDR3: TGCAGCGTTGGCGACAATGAGCAGTTCTTC.

This clonotype was seen only a few times. The J gene is TRBJ2-2, the V gene TRBV2; 11 bases are a match to TRBD1. The germline CDR1 and CDR2 sequences are SNHLY and FYNNEI. The CDR3 has 15 amino acids. The V and J ends lost 5 bases and 13 bases, in that order; junction bases with no gene match: 12. This CDR3 reads CASSKMDRGRLWLFF. As DNA, the CDR3 is TGTGCCAGCAGTAAAATGGACAGGGGGCGTCTCTGGCTGTTTTTT.

The V call is TRBV7-9, the J call TRBJ2-6; D might be TRBD1 (6 bases). The CDR3 runs to 14 residues. Germline values: CDR1 SEHNR, CDR2 FQNEAQ (reference sequence). Trimming cost V 1 base and J 9 bases, with 10 bases left between them. CDR3 nucleotides: TGTGCCAGCAGCTTAGGACAGGTGGGCAACGTCCTGACTTTC. Amino acids: CASSLGQVGNVLTF.

V and J are TRBV9 and TRBJ2-1, with D perhaps given as TRBD1 or TRBD2 (6 bases each). Germline assignment: CDR1 SGDLS and CDR2 YYNGEE. This CDR3 spans 18 amino acids. Trimming cost V 0 bases and J 4 bases, with 20 bases left between them. As DNA, the CDR3 is TGTGCCAGCAGCGTAGGTCCCTCTGCGGGACATGGTTACAATGAGCAGTTCTTC. This translates into CASSVGPSAGHGYNEQFF.

This clonotype was picked up a small number of times. V gene TRBV27 combines with J gene TRBJ1-5; D gene ambiguous. The germline V gene has CDR1 MNHEY and CDR2 SMNVEV (reference sequence). The CDR3 contains 14 residues. V was shortened by 7 bases and J by 6 bases, with 16 bases between the two germline ends. CDR3 protein: CASTPTPEGQPQHF. In DNA form, the CDR3 reads TGTGCCAGCACTCCGACCCCAGAGGGTCAGCCCCAGCATTTT.

The V call is TRBV27, the J call TRBJ2-3; 7 nucleotides agree with TRBD2. This CDR3 contains 15 residues. Trimming at V came to 3 bases and at J to 2 bases, leaving 5 bases not matched to a gene. CDR1 is MNHEY, CDR2 SMNVEV, per germline (reference sequence). The CDR3 sequence: CASSLTSTLTDTQYF. CDR3 nucleotide sequence: TGTGCCAGCAGTTTGACTAGCACCCTCACAGATACGCAGTATTTT.

The V gene is TRBV5-3, the J gene TRBJ1-5; possible D gene TRBD1, 5 bases. TRBV5-3 is classed as an ORF, of uncertain function. V shed 8 bases and J shed 4 bases, with 16 bases lying between them. CDR3 length equals 14 residues. The CDR3 is CASSIAGENQPQHF. DNA for the CDR3: TGTGCCAGCAGTATAGCGGGGGAAAATCAGCCCCAGCATTTT.

The sample holds many counts of this clonotype. The chain combines TRBV7-9 with TRBJ1-4, with D possibly being TRBD1 (5 bases). V dropped 5 bases and J dropped 0 bases, with 16 bases sitting between them. The germline V gene has CDR1 SEHNR and CDR2 FQNEAQ (reference sequence). The CDR3 consists of 17 residues. The CDR3 loop reads CASSGPGQPSTNEKLFF. CDR3 nucleotide sequence: TGTGCCAGCAGCGGGCCAGGGCAACCTTCAACTAATGAAAAACTGTTTTTT.

V gene TRBV12-5 combines with J gene TRBJ1-1; TRBD1 matches at 7 bases. V was pared by 1 base and J by 5 bases, with 4 bases of the junction left unmatched. Germline V gene data show CDR1 as LGHNT and CDR2 as FRNRAP. This CDR3 is 14 amino acids long. This CDR3 is CASGLAGGGTEAFF. The CDR3 region has the DNA TGTGCTAGTGGTTTGGCAGGGGGTGGGACTGAAGCTTTCTTT.

This clonotype was seen more than once but under ten times. The chain links TRBV10-3 to TRBJ1-1, with 7 bases matching TRBD1. J was trimmed by 0 bases and V by 7 bases; bases with no gene match: 11. The V gene's germline CDR1 is ENHRY and CDR2 SYGVKD. This CDR3 spans 16 amino acids. CDR3 in DNA: TGTGCCATCACTATCGGACAGGACTACATGAACACTGAAGCTTTCTTT. Protein: CAITIGQDYMNTEAFF.

This clonotype came up many times. The chain has TRBV7-8 and TRBJ2-3; no firm D call. Germline V CDR1 and CDR2: SGHVS, FQNEAQ. Trimming pared 0 bases from V and 0 bases from J, leaving 13 bases between. CDR3 length: 17 amino acids. The CDR3 is CASSLAPNGPSTDTQYF. In DNA, the CDR3 is TGTGCCAGCAGCTTAGCGCCTAACGGGCCGAGCACAGATACGCAGTATTTT.

The chain carries TRBV27 and TRBJ1-4; 7 bases map to TRBD1. Per germline, CDR1 MNHEY and CDR2 SMNVEV (reference sequence). CDR3 length: 14 residues. Trimming removed 5 bases from V and 8 bases from J; junction bases left unmatched: 8. CDR3 region: CASSATGFFEKLFF. CDR3 coding DNA: TGTGCCAGCAGTGCGACAGGGTTTTTCGAAAAACTGTTTTTT.

This clonotype was seen only a few times. This chain uses TRBV4-1 with TRBJ1-1, with no clear D. In germline, CDR1 is MGHRA, CDR2 YSYEKL. Deletions cut 1 base from V and 4 bases from J, with 16 bases between. This CDR3 has 16 residues. For the CDR3, the DNA is TGCGCCAGCAGCCAAGGCGAACAGCCAAAGGGCACTGAAGCTTTCTTT. It yields the protein CASSQGEQPKGTEAFF.

V is TRBV27 and J is TRBJ2-7; the D gene is possibly TRBD1 (6 bases). The V end was cut by 4 bases, the J end by 2 bases, with 15 bases between. CDR1 and CDR2 from the germline V gene are MNHEY and SMNVEV (reference sequence). The CDR3 covers 15 residues. The CDR3 loop is CASSSPLQGAYEQYV. For the CDR3, the DNA is TGTGCCAGCAGTTCCCCCCTACAGGGCGCCTACGAGCAGTACGTC.